A single sample gave rise to the 8 T cell receptor beta chains below, sequenced in a study of PD-L1 blockade in urothelial cancer. Time point indicated: pretreatment peripheral blood. Only in-frame clones appear in the TCRdb table, and some are missing; sequencing was by immunoSEQ multiplex PCR. The data contain about 76,000 clones, roughly 90% of them singletons. The sequencing used PBMCs, collected around atezolizumab (anti-PD-L1) treatment. These receptors all stem from a man aged 70-80 years with urothelial cancer.

The chain carries TRBV28 and TRBJ2-6; unclear D gene. Germline CDR1 reads MDHEN; CDR2 reads SYDVKM. The ends were cut back, 7 bases at V and 1 base at J, with 14 bases in the middle. This CDR3 is built from 16 residues. The CDR3 DNA reads TGTGCCAGCAATCGACCCCCCGGGTCTGGGGCCAACGTCCTGACTTTC. Amino acid sequence: CASNRPPGSGANVLTF.

In this sample, this clone turned up once. The chain recombines TRBV6-5 with TRBJ2-1; 12 bases map to TRBD2. V lost 1 base to trimming and J lost 9 bases; unmatched junction nucleotides: 7. The CDR3 is made up of 16 amino acids. Germline assignment: CDR1 MNHEY and CDR2 SVGAGI. For the CDR3, the DNA is TGTGCCAGCAGTTACTTCCTAGCGGGAGGGCCAGGTGAGCAGTTCTTC. Translation: CASSYFLAGGPGEQFF.

V is TRBV9 and J is TRBJ2-2; 9 bases fit TRBD1. The CDR3 consists of 15 residues. V shed 0 bases, J shed 5 bases, and the junction held 2 bases outside the gene matches. The V gene's germline CDR1 is SGDLS and CDR2 YYNGEE. The CDR3 DNA reads as TGTGCCAGCAGCGTAGCTGGGACAGGGACCGGGGAGCTGTTTTTT. The encoded protein is CASSVAGTGTGELFF.

This chain joins TRBV11-2 and TRBJ2-1; TRBD2 agrees at 7 bases. The CDR3 is 15 residues long. Trimming at V came to 2 bases and at J to 2 bases, leaving 3 bases not matched to a gene. Germline V lookup: CDR1 SGHAT, CDR2 FQNNGV. This CDR3 reads CASSLRAGAYNEQFF. The CDR3, as DNA: TGTGCCAGCAGCTTAAGGGCGGGAGCCTACAATGAGCAGTTCTTC.

The chain employs TRBV11-2 and TRBJ1-5; D is unclear. The V gene lost 2 bases and the J gene lost 3 bases, with 17 bases spanning the gap. CDR3 length: 17 amino acids. CDR1 SGHAT and CDR2 FQNNGV come from the germline V gene. The CDR3 loop reads CASSLTFSAGHNQPQHF. CDR3 DNA: TGTGCCAGCAGCTTAACCTTCTCGGCAGGTCACAATCAGCCCCAGCATTTT.

V gene TRBV27 combines with J gene TRBJ2-3; D is perhaps TRBD2 (6 bases). The CDR3 is 14 amino acids. Per germline, CDR1 MNHEY and CDR2 SMNVEV (reference sequence). Trimming took off 7 bases at V and 1 base at J, with 12 bases between the two ends. In DNA form, the CDR3 reads TGTGCCAGCATGGGGGGAACACGCACAGATACGCAGTATTTT. It yields the protein CASMGGTRTDTQYF.

This clone was observed once. The rearrangement uses TRBV6-1 and TRBJ1-1, with 7 bases aligning to TRBD1. This CDR3 spans 14 amino acids. The germline CDR1 and CDR2 sequences are MNHNS and SASEGT. The V segment lost 3 bases and the J segment 3 bases; nucleotides outside the gene matches: 4. The CDR3 spells CASSDRGRYTEAFF. The CDR3 DNA is TGTGCCAGCAGTGACAGGGGGAGATACACTGAAGCTTTCTTT.

This clone was seen only a few times. The rearrangement joins TRBV19 to TRBJ2-1, with 8 positions matching TRBD2. The germline V gene encodes CDR1 LNHDA and CDR2 SQIVND (reference sequence). V was clipped by 7 bases and J by 7 bases; unmatched bases: 9. This CDR3 is built from 14 residues. CDR3 DNA: TGTGCCAGTAAGTCTAGCGGGTTTGGAAATGAGCAGTTCTTC. It specifies CASKSSGFGNEQFF. Drawing the rest from reference TRBV19 and TRBJ2-1, the complete variable domain is DGGITQSPKYLFRKEGQNVTLSCEQNLNHDAMYWYRQDPGQGLRLIYYSQIVNDFQKGDIAEGYSVSREKKESFPLTVTSAQKNPTAFYLCASKSSGFGNEQFFGPGTRLTVL.